This passage covers 2 T cell receptor beta chains from one sample sequenced in a study of cytomegalovirus exposure and HLA in healthy donors. With 60 Vbeta and 13 Jbeta primers, the PCR was carried out. TCRdb keeps only in-frame clones here, not all; method: immunoSEQ multiplex PCR. The sample includes about 170,000 clones. The sample consisted of PBMCs. These receptors were obtained from a woman under 30 in good health and CMV-seropositive.

The chain employs TRBV5-4 and TRBJ2-3; 8 bases fit TRBD1. V was clipped by 4 bases and J by 4 bases; unmatched bases: 8. Germline CDR1 SGHNT, CDR2 YYREEE (reference sequence). This CDR3 comprises 15 residues. CDR3 sequence reads: CASSRQGKGADTQYF. The CDR3 coding sequence is TGTGCCAGCAGCCGACAGGGGAAGGGTGCAGATACGCAGTATTTT.

V gene TRBV6-1 combines with J gene TRBJ1-1, with 9 positions matching TRBD1. Looked up from germline, CDR1 is MNHNS and CDR2 is SASEGT. J was trimmed by 8 bases and V by 6 bases; bases with no gene match: 13. The CDR3 contains 15 residues. In nucleotides, the CDR3 is TGTGCCAGCAGGGGTCCACAGGGGGCGCTTAGGGAAGCTTTCTTT. Its protein is CASRGPQGALREAFF.